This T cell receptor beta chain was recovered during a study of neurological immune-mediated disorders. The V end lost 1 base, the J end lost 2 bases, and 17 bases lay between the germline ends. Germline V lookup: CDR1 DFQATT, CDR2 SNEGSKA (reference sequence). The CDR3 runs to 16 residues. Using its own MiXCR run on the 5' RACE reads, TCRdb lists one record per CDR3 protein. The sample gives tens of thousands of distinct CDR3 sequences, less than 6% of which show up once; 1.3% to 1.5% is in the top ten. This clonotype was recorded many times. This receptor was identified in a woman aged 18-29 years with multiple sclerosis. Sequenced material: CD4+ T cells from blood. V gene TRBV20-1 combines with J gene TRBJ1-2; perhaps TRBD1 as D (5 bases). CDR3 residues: CSARGTTGRDNYGYTF. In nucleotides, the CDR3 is TGCAGTGCTAGAGGTACTACGGGACGGGACAACTATGGCTACACCTTC.